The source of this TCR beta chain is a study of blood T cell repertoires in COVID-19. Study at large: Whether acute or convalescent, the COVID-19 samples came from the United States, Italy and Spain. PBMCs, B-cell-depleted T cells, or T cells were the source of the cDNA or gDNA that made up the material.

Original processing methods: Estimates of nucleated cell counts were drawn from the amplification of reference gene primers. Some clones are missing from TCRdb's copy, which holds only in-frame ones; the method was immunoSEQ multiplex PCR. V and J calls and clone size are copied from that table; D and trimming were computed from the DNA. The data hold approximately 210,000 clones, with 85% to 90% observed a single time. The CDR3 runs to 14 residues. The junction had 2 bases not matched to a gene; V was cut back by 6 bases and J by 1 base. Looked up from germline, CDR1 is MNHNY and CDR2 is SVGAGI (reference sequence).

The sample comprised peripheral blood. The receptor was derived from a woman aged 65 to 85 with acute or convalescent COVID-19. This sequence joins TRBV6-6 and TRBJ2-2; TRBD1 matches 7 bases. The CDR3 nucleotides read TGTGCCAGCAGGACAGGGATGAACACCGGGGAGCTGTTTTTT. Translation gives CASRTGMNTGELFF.